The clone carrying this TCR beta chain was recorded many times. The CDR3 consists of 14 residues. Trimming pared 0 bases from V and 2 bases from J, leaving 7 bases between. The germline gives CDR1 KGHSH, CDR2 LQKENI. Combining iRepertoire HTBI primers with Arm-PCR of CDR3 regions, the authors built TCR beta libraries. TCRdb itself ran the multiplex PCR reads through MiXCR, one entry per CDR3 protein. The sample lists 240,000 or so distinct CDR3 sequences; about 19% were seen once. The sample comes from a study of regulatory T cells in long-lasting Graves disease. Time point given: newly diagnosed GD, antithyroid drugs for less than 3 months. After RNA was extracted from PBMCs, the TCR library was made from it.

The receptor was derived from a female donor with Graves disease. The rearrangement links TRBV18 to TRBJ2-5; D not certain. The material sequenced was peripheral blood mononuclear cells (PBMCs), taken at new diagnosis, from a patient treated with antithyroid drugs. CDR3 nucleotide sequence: TGTGCCAGCTCACCACCCAGCAAGCAAGAGACCCAGTACTTC. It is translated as CASSPPSKQETQYF.